This T cell receptor (beta chain) comes out of a study of cytomegalovirus exposure and HLA in healthy donors. Points from the study as a whole: CMV serostatus was the sole immune exposure data available. Later, TCR association rates were found to vary by HLA locus, highest for DRB1 and lowest for HLA-C.

This clone turned up a few times. The antigen is unknown. The V segment lost 6 bases and the J segment 5 bases; nucleotides outside the gene matches: 9. This CDR3 has 15 residues. Germline V gene data show CDR1 as SGHKS and CDR2 as YYEKEE (reference sequence). The PCR was carried out with 60 Vbeta primers and 13 Jbeta primers. Clones were sequenced by immunoSEQ multiplex PCR, and TCRdb holds only the in-frame ones, with some missing. The repertoire has about 140,000 clones, around three quarters of them found once; the top ten carry approximately 2.8%. Regarding donors, all were healthy bone marrow donors.

V and J are TRBV5-5 and TRBJ1-4; 8 bases agree with TRBD1. This clonotype was sampled from a male donor in good health and CMV-seronegative. Sequenced: PBMCs. The CDR3 sequence: CASNQGAGMNEKLFF. The CDR3 DNA reads as TGTGCCAGCAACCAGGGGGCGGGGATGAATGAAAAACTGTTTTTT. Supplemented by reference TRBV5-5 and TRBJ1-4, the full variable domain reads DAGVTQSPTHLIKTRGQQVTLRCSPISGHKSVSWYQQVLGQGPQFIFQYYEKEERGRGNFPDRFSARQFPNYSSELNVNALLLGDSALYLCASNQGAGMNEKLFFGSGTQLSVL.